This note documents a single T cell receptor (beta chain) sequence. The sample originates from a study of blood T cell repertoires in COVID-19. Study details: The United States, Italy and Spain provided the acute and convalescent COVID-19 samples. PBMCs, B-cell-depleted T cells, or T cells provided the cDNA or gDNA that made up the material.

In the authors' methods: Estimation of nucleated cell counts relied on the amplification of reference gene primers. Data came from immunoSEQ multiplex PCR; TCRdb stores just in-frame clones and leaves some out. V, J and clone size reflect that table, while D and trimming were determined from the DNA. The table shows 70,000 to 80,000 clones, with around 87% occurring only once. The source is a human donor in a cohort sampled during active COVID-19. The specimen was peripheral blood.

The CDR3 is CASSVETGPYNEQFF. The CDR3 nucleotides read TGTGCCAGCAGCGTAGAGACAGGGCCCTACAATGAGCAGTTCTTC. This chain connects TRBV9 to TRBJ2-1; TRBD1 aligns across 7 bases. From germline, CDR1 is SGDLS and CDR2 YYNGEE. The CDR3 has 15 residues. Trimming cost V 0 bases and J 2 bases; bases outside gene matches: 2. Full variable domain (rest looked up from reference TRBV9 and TRBJ2-1): DSGVTQTPKHLITATGQRVTLRCSPRSGDLSVYWYQQSLDQGLQFLIQYYNGEERAKGNILERFSAQQFPDLHSELNLSSLELGDSALYFCASSVETGPYNEQFFGPGTRLTVL.